The 12 T cell receptor beta chains listed next were all sequenced from one sample in a study of blood T cell repertoires in COVID-19. The table came from immunoSEQ multiplex PCR; TCRdb's copy has only in-frame clones and leaves some out. The sample consists of 300,000 to 450,000 clones, about 89% of them appearing once. Source material: peripheral blood. Receptor source: a woman in her 30s with COVID-19, enrolled during active disease.

The rearrangement joins TRBV6-5 to TRBJ1-1; D is undetermined. The V end lost 6 bases, the J end lost 2 bases, and 16 bases lay between the germline ends. CDR3 size: 15 residues. Germline V gene data show CDR1 as MNHEY and CDR2 as SVGAGI. This chain's CDR3 is CASRGLAGRNTEAFF. CDR3 coding DNA: TGTGCCAGCAGAGGACTCGCCGGGAGAAACACTGAAGCTTTCTTT.

CDR3 sequence: CASSQASSDSPLHF. CDR3 nucleotide sequence: TGTGCCAGCAGCCAAGCTTCCTCGGATTCACCCCTCCACTTT. The rearrangement joins TRBV3-1 (or the pseudogene TRBV3-2) to TRBJ1-6; unclear D gene. Germline values: CDR1 LGHDT, CDR2 YNNKEL (reference sequence). Trimming pared 1 base from V and 8 bases from J, leaving 9 bases between. The CDR3 has 14 residues.

This clone was seen just once. The chain employs TRBV2 and TRBJ1-6; D gene ambiguous. The V and J ends lost 4 bases and 10 bases respectively, with 11 bases between them. The CDR3 spans 13 residues. Germline V CDR1 and CDR2: SNHLY, FYNNEI. DNA of the CDR3: TGTGCCAGCAGTGCCCGGACGGGGTCACCCCTCCACTTT. This gives the protein CASSARTGSPLHF.

In its sample, this clone was seen once. This sequence joins TRBV5-6 and TRBJ2-7, with D perhaps matching TRBD2 (7 bases). The ends were cut back, 4 bases at V and 7 bases at J, with 15 bases in the middle. Germline V gene data show CDR1 as SGHDT and CDR2 as YYEEEE. The CDR3 runs 13 residues. Here the CDR3 reads CASSLGGAGEQYV. CDR3 bases: TGTGCCAGCAGCCTTGGGGGGGCTGGAGAGCAGTACGTC.

This clone was detected only a few times. The chain combines TRBV4-1 with TRBJ2-2; TRBD2 might be the D (6 bases). The germline V gene has CDR1 MGHRA and CDR2 YSYEKL. The V and J ends lost 0 bases and 4 bases respectively, with 9 bases between them. This CDR3 comprises 15 residues. As DNA, the CDR3 is TGCGCCAGCAGCCAAGATGCGGGGAGCACCGGGGAGCTGTTTTTT. Its translation: CASSQDAGSTGELFF.

This clone has just a few counts. The chain employs TRBV4-2 and TRBJ2-1, with D perhaps matching TRBD1 (5 bases). Trimming pared 4 bases from V and 2 bases from J, leaving 12 bases between. The V gene's germline CDR1 is LGHNA and CDR2 YNFKEQ. CDR3 length equals 15 residues. In DNA, the CDR3 is TGTGCCAGCAGCCCTGACAGCAGAACCTACAATGAGCAGTTCTTC. It encodes CASSPDSRTYNEQFF.

V usage is TRBV29-1 and J usage is TRBJ2-7; 10 bases are a match to TRBD1. This CDR3 has 17 residues. Germline CDR1 reads SQVTM; CDR2 reads ANQGSEA. The trim removed 5 bases at V and 2 bases at J, leaving 15 bases unmatched. The CDR3 nucleotides are TGCAGCGTTCGCCAGCCGGGACAGGGGCTTTCAACCTACGAGCAGTACGTC. Its translation: CSVRQPGQGLSTYEQYV.

Concerning this clone: Other nucleotide sequences from this sample produce the same CDR3. This sequence joins TRBV18 and TRBJ2-1; 9 bases match TRBD2. The CDR3 is 15 residues long. After removal of 0 bases from V and 8 bases from J, the junction contained 5 bases not matched to a gene. The V gene's germline CDR1 is KGHSH and CDR2 LQKENI. The CDR3 DNA reads TGTGCCAGCTCACCACCTAGCGGGAGTAGAGATGAGCAGTTCTTC. Its translation: CASSPPSGSRDEQFF.

V usage is TRBV19 and J usage is TRBJ1-5; D is possibly TRBD1 (6 bases). The CDR3 consists of 15 residues. V lost 3 bases, J lost 2 bases, and 11 bases lay in between. Germline lookup yields CDR1 LNHDA and CDR2 SQIVND (reference sequence). The CDR3 sequence: CASSILQGGNQPQHF. The CDR3 DNA sequence: TGTGCCAGTAGTATTCTACAGGGTGGCAATCAGCCCCAGCATTTT.

The chain recombines TRBV10-3 with TRBJ1-1; D not certain. V shed 1 base and J shed 5 bases, with 11 bases lying between them. The CDR3 totals 14 residues. Germline V gene sequence: CDR1 ENHRY, CDR2 SYGVKD. For the CDR3, the DNA is TGTGCCATCAGTGAGTTTGACATGGATACTGAAGCTTTCTTT. Translating gives CAISEFDMDTEAFF.

This rearrangement joins TRBV9 to TRBJ2-5; TRBD1 matches at 8 bases. The CDR3 covers 14 residues. Germline CDR1 and CDR2: SGDLS and YYNGEE. Germline trimming cut 4 bases from V and 5 bases from J; bases unmatched to any gene: 7. This CDR3 is CASSNDRGGETQYF. The CDR3 nucleotides are TGTGCCAGCAGCAACGACAGGGGAGGTGAGACCCAGTACTTC.

This rearrangement joins TRBV19 to TRBJ2-3, with a weak D call TRBD2 (6 bases). The CDR3 is made up of 15 amino acids. V lost 6 bases, J lost 1 base, and 14 bases lay in between. Germline lookup yields CDR1 LNHDA and CDR2 SQIVND (reference sequence). DNA of the CDR3: TGTGCCAGTAGGGGGTGGAGGGACGGCACAGATACGCAGTATTTT. Encoded protein: CASRGWRDGTDTQYF.